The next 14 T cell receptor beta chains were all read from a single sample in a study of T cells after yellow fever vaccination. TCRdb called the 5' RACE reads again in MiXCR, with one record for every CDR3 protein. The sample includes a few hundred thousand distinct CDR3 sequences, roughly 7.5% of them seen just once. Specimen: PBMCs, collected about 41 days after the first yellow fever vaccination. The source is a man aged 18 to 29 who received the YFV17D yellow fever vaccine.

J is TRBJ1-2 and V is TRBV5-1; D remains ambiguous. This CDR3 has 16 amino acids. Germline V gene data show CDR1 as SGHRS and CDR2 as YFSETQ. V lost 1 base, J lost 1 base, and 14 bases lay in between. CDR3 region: CASSLSPIGLNYGYTF. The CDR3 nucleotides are TGCGCCAGCAGCTTGTCCCCTATTGGACTTAACTATGGCTACACCTTC.

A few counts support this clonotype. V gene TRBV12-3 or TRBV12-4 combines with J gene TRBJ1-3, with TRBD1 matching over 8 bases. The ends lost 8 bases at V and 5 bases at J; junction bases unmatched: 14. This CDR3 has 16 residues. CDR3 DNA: TGTGCCAGCTCGGGAGGGGGACAGGATGGACGAAACACCATATATTTT. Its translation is CASSGGGQDGRNTIYF.

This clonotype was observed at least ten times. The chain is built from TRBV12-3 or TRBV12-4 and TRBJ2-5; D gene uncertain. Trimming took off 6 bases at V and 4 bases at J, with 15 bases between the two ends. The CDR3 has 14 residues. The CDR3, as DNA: TGTGCCAGCAGCCCGAGTAGGGCATCAGAGACCCAGTACTTC. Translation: CASSPSRASETQYF.

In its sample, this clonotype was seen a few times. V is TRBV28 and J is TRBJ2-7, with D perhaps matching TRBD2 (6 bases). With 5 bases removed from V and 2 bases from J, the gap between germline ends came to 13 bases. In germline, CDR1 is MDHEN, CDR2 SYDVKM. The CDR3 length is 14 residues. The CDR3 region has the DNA TGTGCCAGCAGTATGGGGGGAGAACCCTACGAGCAGTACGTC. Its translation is CASSMGGEPYEQYV.

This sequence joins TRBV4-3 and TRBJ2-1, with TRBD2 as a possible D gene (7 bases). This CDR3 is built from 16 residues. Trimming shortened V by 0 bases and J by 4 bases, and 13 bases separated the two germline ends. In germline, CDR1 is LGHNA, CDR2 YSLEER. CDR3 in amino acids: CASSQDFAGAYNEQFF. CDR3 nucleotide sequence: TGCGCCAGCAGCCAAGATTTTGCGGGGGCATACAATGAGCAGTTCTTC.

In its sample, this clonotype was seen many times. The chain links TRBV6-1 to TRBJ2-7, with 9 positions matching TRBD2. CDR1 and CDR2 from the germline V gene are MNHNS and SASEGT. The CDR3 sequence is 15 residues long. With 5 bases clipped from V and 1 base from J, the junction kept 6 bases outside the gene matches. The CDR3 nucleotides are TGTGCCAGCAGTAGCGGGAGGTTCGGGTCCTACGAGCAGTACTTC. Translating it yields CASSSGRFGSYEQYF.

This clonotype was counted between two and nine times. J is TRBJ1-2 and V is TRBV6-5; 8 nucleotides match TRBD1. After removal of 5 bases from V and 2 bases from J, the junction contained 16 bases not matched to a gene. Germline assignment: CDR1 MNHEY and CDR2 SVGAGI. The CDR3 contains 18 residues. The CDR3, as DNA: TGTGCCAGCAGTCGGTACTCGGGACAGGCTGTGCGGAACTATGGCTACACCTTC. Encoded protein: CASSRYSGQAVRNYGYTF.

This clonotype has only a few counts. DNA of the CDR3: TGTGCCAGCAGCTTAGCGGCGCGAGGCCCCTACGAGCAGTACGTC. This gives the protein CASSLAARGPYEQYV. The chain is built from TRBV7-2 and TRBJ2-7; no definite D call. V was shortened by 0 bases and J by 2 bases, with 11 bases between the two germline ends. CDR3 length: 15 residues. Germline V CDR1 and CDR2: SGHTA, FQGNSA.

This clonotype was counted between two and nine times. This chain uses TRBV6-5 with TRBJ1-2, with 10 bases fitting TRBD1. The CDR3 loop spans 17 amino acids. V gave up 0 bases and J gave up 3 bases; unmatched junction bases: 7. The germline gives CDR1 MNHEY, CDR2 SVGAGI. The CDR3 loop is CASSYSRGQGLYYGYTF. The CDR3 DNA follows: TGTGCCAGCAGTTACTCGAGGGGACAGGGGTTATACTATGGCTACACCTTC.

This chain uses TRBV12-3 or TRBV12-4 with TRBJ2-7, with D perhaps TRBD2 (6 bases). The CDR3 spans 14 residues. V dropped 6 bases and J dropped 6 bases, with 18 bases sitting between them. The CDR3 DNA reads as TGTGCCAGCAGGGCCGGGAGATTGCGTGGCGAGCAGTACTTC. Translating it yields CASRAGRLRGEQYF.

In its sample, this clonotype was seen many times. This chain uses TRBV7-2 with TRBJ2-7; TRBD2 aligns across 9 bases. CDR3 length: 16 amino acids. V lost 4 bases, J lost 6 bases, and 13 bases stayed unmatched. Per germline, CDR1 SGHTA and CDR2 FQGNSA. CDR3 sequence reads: CASSWAAGGTPVEQYF. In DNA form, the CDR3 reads TGTGCCAGCAGCTGGGCAGCGGGGGGTACACCGGTCGAGCAGTACTTC.

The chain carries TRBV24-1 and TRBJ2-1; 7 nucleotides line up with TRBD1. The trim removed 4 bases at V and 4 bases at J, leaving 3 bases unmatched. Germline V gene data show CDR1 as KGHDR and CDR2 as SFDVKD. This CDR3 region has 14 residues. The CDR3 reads CATSDPTGYNEQFF. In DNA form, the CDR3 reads TGTGCCACCAGTGACCCGACAGGGTACAATGAGCAGTTCTTC.

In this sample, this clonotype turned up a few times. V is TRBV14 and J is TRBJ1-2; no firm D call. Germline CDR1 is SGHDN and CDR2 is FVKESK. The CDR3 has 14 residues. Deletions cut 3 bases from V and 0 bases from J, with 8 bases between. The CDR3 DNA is TGTGCCAGCAGCCAGGGGTCAGCTAACTATGGCTACACCTTC. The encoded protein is CASSQGSANYGYTF.

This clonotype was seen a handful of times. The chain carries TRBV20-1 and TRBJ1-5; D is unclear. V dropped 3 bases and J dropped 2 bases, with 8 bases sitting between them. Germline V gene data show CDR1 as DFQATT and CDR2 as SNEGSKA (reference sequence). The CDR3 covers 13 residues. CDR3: CSASEAGNQPQHF. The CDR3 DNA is TGCAGTGCTAGTGAGGCTGGCAATCAGCCCCAGCATTTT.